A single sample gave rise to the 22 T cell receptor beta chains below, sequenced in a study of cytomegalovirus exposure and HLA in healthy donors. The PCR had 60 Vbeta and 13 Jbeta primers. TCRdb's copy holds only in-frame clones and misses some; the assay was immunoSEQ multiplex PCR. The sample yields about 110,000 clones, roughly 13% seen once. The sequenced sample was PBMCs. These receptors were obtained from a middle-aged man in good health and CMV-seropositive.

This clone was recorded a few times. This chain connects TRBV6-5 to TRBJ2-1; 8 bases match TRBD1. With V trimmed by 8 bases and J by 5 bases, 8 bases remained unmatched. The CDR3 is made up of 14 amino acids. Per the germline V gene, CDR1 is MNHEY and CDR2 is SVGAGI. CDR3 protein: CASRHRGENNEQFF. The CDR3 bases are TGTGCCAGCCGCCACAGGGGGGAAAACAATGAGCAGTTCTTC.

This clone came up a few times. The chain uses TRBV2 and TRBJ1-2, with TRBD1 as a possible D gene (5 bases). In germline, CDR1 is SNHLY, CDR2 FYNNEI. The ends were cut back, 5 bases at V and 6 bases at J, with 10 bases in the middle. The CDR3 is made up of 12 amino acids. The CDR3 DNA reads TGTGCCAGCAGTATCGCGGGGGATGGCTACACCTTC. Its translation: CASSIAGDGYTF.

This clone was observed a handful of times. The CDR3 reads CASSTGLAGSVTQYF. Written as DNA, the CDR3 is TGCGCCAGCAGCACCGGACTAGCGGGGTCAGTTACGCAGTATTTT. The V call is TRBV5-1, the J call TRBJ2-3; TRBD2 agrees at 12 bases. The J segment lost 8 bases and the V segment lost 4 bases, leaving 8 bases of the junction unmatched. Germline lookup yields CDR1 SGHRS and CDR2 YFSETQ. CDR3 length: 15 residues. Complete variable domain (other parts from reference TRBV5-1 and TRBJ2-3): KAGVTQTPRYLIKTRGQQVTLSCSPISGHRSVSWYQQTPGQGLQFLFEYFSETQRNKGNFPGRFSGRQFSNSRSEMNVSTLELGDSALYLCASSTGLAGSVTQYFGPGTRLTVL.

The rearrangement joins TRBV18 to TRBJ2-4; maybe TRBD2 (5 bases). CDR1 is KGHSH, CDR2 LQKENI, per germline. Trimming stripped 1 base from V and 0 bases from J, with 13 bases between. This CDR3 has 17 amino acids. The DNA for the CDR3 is TGTGCCAGCTCACCACAATCGGGCGGACTAGCCAAAAACATTCAGTACTTC. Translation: CASSPQSGGLAKNIQYF.

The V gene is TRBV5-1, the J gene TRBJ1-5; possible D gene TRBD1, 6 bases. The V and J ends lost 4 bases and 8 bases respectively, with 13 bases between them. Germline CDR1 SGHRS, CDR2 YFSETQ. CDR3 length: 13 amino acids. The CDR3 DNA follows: TGCGCCAGCAGCCCACAGGGATTAGAGCCCCAGCATTTT. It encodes CASSPQGLEPQHF. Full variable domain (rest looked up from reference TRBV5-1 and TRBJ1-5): KAGVTQTPRYLIKTRGQQVTLSCSPISGHRSVSWYQQTPGQGLQFLFEYFSETQRNKGNFPGRFSGRQFSNSRSEMNVSTLELGDSALYLCASSPQGLEPQHFGDGTRLSIL.

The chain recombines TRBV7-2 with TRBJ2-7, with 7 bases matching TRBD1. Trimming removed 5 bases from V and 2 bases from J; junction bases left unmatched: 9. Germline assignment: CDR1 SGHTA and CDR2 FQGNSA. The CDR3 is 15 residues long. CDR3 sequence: CASSRQDRATYEQYF. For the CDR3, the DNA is TGTGCCAGCAGCCGGCAAGACAGGGCTACCTACGAGCAGTACTTC. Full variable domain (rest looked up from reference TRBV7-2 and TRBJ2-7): GAGVSQSPSNKVTEKGKDVELRCDPISGHTALYWYRQSLGQGLEFLIYFQGNSAPDKSGLPSDRFSAERTGGSVSTLTIQRTQQEDSAVYLCASSRQDRATYEQYFGPGTRLTVT.

CDR3 sequence reads: CATSRGKGEFAIPFF. CDR3 coding DNA: TGTGCCACCAGCAGAGGGAAGGGGGAGTTCGCGATACCTTTCTTT. The J gene is TRBJ1-1, the V gene TRBV15, with D possibly TRBD1 on 6 matching bases. Germline CDR1 reads LNHNV; CDR2 reads YYDKDF (reference sequence). The CDR3 has 15 amino acids. V was cut by 1 base and J by 12 bases, with 21 bases left in between.

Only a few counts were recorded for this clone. The CDR3 sequence is CASSSGAIQETQYF. In DNA form, the CDR3 reads TGTGCCAGCAGCTCGGGAGCCATCCAAGAGACCCAGTACTTC. The chain is built from TRBV9 and TRBJ2-5, with D maybe TRBD2 (6 bases). Germline assignment: CDR1 SGDLS and CDR2 YYNGEE. The CDR3 extends over 14 amino acids. Deletions cut 4 bases from V and 1 base from J, with 11 bases between.

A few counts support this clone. This chain's CDR3 is CAVYRDRGQNTEAFF. DNA for the CDR3: TGTGCCGTCTACCGGGACAGGGGGCAAAACACTGAAGCTTTCTTT. The chain employs TRBV10-3 and TRBJ1-1, with 12 bases matching TRBD1. This CDR3 contains 15 residues. V shed 11 bases, J shed 2 bases, and the junction held 9 bases outside the gene matches. Germline-derived CDR1 and CDR2 are ENHRY and SYGVKD.

In nucleotides, the CDR3 is TGTGCCACCAGGGAGCCAGGGGCCGTCGAGCAGTACTTC. Its translation: CATREPGAVEQYF. The chain is built from TRBV15 and TRBJ2-7, with a weak D call TRBD1 (6 bases). This CDR3 is 13 amino acids long. With 6 bases removed from V and 6 bases from J, the gap between germline ends came to 15 bases. CDR1 is LNHNV and CDR2 is YYDKDF in the germline V gene (reference sequence).

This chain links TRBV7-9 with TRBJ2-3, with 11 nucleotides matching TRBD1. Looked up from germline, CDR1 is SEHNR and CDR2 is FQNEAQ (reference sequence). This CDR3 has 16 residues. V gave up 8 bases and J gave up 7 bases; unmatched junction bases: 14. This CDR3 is CASEGSGTGGRNTQYF. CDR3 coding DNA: TGTGCCAGCGAGGGTTCGGGGACAGGGGGTCGGAATACGCAGTATTTT.

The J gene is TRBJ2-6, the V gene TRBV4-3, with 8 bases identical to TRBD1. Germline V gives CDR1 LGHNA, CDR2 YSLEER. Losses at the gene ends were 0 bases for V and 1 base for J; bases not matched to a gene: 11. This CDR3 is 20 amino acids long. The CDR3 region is CASSQDLRGTGVSGANVLTF. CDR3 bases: TGCGCCAGCAGCCAAGACTTAAGAGGGACAGGTGTTTCTGGGGCCAACGTCCTGACTTTC.

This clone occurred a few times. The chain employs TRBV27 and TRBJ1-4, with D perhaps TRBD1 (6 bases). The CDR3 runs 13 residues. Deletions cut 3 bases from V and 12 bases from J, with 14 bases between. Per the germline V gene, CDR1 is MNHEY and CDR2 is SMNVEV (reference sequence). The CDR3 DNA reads TGTGCCAGCAGTTTTCGGGCCGCAGGGGAACTGTTTTTT. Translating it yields CASSFRAAGELFF.

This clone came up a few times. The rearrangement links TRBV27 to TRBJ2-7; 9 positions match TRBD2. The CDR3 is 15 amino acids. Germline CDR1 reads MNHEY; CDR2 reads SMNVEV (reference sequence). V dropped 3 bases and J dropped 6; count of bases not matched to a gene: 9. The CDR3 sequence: CASSLRLAGLVEQYF. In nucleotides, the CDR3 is TGTGCCAGCAGTTTGCGGCTAGCGGGATTGGTCGAGCAGTACTTC.

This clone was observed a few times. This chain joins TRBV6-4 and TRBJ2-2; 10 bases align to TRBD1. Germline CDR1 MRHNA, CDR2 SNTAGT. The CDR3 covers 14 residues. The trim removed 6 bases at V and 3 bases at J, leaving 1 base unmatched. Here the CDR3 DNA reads TGTGCCAGCAGCGGGACAGGGGACACCGGGGAGCTGTTTTTT. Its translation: CASSGTGDTGELFF.

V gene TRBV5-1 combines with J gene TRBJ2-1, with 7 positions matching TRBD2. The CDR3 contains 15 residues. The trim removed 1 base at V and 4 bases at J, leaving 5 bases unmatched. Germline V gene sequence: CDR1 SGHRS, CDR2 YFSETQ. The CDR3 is CASSLRLADYNEQFF. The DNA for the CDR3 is TGCGCCAGCAGCTTGAGGCTAGCGGATTACAATGAGCAGTTCTTC.

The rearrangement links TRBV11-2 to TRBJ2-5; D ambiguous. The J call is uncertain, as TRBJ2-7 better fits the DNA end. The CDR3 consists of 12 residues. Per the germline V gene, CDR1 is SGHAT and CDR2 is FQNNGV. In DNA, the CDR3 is TGTGCCAGCAGCTTAGCCTCCTACGAGCAGTACTTC. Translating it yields CASSLASYEQYF.

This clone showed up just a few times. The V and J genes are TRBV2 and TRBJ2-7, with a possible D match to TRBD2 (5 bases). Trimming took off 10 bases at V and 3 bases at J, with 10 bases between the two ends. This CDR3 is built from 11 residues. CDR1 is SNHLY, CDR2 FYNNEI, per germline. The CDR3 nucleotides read TGTGCCACCGGGGAAGGCTACGAGCAGTACTTC. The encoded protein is CATGEGYEQYF.

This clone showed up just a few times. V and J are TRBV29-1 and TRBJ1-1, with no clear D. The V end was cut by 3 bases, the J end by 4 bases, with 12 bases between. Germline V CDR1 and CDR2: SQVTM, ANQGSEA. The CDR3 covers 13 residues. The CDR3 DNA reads TGCAGCGTTGATGGGAGGAGAGCCACTGAAGCTTTCTTT. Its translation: CSVDGRRATEAFF.

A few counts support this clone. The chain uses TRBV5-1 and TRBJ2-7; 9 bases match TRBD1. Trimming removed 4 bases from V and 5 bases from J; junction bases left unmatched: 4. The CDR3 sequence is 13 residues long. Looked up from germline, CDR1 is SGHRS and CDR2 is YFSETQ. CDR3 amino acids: CASSPDRGNEQYF. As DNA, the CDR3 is TGCGCCAGCAGCCCCGACAGGGGGAACGAGCAGTACTTC.

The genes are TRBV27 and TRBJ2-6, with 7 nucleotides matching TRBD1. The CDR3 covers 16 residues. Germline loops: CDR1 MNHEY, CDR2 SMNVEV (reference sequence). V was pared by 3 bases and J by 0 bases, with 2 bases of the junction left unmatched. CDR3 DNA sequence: TGTGCCAGCAGTTTTGGGGACAGCTCTGGGGCCAACGTCCTGACTTTC. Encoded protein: CASSFGDSSGANVLTF. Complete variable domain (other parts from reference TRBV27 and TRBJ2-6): EAQVTQNPRYLITVTGKKLTVTCSQNMNHEYMSWYRQDPGLGLRQIYYSMNVEVTDKGDVPEGYKVSRKEKRNFPLILESPSPNQTSLYFCASSFGDSSGANVLTFGAGSRLTVL.

Written as DNA, the CDR3 is TGTGCCAGCAGCTTAGACTCTAGGACTAGCGAGCAGTACTTC. Translated, it gives CASSLDSRTSEQYF. This sequence joins TRBV7-2 and TRBJ2-7, with 7 bases that match TRBD2. Germline CDR1 and CDR2: SGHTA and FQGNSA. The CDR3 is 14 amino acids. Germline trimming cut 1 base from V and 6 bases from J; bases unmatched to any gene: 6.